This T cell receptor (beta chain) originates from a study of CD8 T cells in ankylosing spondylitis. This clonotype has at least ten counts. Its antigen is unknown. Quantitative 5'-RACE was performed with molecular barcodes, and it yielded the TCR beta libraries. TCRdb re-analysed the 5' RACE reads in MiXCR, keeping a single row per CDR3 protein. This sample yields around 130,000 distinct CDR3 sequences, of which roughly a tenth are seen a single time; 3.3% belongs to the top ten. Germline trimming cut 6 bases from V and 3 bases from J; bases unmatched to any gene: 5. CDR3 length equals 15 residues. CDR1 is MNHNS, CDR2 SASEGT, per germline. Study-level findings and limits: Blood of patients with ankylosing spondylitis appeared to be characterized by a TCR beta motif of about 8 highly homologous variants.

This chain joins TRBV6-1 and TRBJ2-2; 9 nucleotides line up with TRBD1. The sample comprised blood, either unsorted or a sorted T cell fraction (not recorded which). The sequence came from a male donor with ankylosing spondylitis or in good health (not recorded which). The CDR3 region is CASRGTGRDTGELFF. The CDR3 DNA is TGTGCCAGCAGAGGGACAGGGAGAGACACCGGGGAGCTGTTTTTT.